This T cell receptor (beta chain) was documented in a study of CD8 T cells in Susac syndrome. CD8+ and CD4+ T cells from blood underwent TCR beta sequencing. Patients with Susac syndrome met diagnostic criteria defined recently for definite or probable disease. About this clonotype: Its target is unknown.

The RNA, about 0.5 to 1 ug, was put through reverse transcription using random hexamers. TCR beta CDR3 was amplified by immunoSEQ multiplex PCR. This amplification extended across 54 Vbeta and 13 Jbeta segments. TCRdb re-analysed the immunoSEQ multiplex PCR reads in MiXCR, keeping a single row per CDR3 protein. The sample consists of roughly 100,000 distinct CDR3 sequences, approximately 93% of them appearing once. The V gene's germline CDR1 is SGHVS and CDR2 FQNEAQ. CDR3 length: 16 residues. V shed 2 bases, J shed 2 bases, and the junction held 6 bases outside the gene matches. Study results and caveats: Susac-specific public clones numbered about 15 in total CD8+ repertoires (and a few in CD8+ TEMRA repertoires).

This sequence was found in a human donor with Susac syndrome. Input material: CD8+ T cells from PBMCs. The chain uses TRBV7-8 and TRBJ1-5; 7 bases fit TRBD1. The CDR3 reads CASSLMVGTGNQPQHF. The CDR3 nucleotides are TGTGCCAGCAGCTTAATGGTGGGGACAGGCAATCAGCCCCAGCATTTT.